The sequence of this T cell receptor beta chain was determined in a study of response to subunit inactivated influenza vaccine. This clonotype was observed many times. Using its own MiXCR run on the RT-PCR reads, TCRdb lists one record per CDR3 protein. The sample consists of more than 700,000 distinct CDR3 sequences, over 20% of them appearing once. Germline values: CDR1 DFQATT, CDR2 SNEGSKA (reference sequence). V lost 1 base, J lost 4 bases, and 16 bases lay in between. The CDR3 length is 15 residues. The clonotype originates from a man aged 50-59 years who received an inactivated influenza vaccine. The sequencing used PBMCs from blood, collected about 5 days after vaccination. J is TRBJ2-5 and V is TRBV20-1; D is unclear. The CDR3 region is CSARVRAGRRETQYF. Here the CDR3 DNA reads TGCAGTGCTAGAGTCCGGGCAGGCCGCCGAGAGACCCAGTACTTC.